The source of this T cell receptor (beta chain) is a study of blood T cell repertoires in COVID-19. Germline V gene sequence: CDR1 DFQATT, CDR2 SNEGSKA (reference sequence). After removal of 3 bases from V and 0 bases from J, the junction contained 11 bases not matched to a gene. The CDR3 sequence is 17 residues long. Clones were sequenced by immunoSEQ multiplex PCR, and TCRdb holds only the in-frame ones, with some missing. The repertoire holds some 44,000 clones, 80% to 95% seen once, with 9.5% to 15% in the top ten. The sample consisted of peripheral blood. V usage is TRBV20-1 and J usage is TRBJ2-3, with 8 positions matching TRBD2. The sequence was collected from a human donor in a cohort sampled during active COVID-19. The CDR3 sequence is CSASTRGGGPSTDTQYF. The CDR3 bases are TGCAGTGCTAGTACTAGGGGCGGGGGGCCTAGCACAGATACGCAGTATTTT.